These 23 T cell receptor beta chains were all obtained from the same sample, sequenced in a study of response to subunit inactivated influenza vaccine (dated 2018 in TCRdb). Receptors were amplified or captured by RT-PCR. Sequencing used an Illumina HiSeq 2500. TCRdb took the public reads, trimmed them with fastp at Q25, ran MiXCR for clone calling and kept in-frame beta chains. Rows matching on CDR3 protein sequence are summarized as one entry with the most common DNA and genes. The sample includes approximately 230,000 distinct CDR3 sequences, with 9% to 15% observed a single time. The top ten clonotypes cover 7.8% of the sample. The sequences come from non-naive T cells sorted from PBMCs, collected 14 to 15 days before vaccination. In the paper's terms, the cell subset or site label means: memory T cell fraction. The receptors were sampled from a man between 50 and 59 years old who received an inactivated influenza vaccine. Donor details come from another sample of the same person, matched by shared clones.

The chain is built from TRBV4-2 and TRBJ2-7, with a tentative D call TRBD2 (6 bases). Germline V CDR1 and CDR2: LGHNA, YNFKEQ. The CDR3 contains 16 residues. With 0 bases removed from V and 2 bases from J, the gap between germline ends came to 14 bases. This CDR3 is CASSQDTGTPTYEQYF. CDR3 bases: TGTGCCAGCAGCCAAGATACCGGGACTCCAACCTACGAGCAGTACTTC.

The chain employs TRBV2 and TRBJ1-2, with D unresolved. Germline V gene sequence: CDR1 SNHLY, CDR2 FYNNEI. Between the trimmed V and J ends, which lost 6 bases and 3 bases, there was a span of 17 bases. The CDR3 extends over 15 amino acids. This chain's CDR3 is CASRTTGFMDYGYTF. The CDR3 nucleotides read TGTGCCAGCAGGACAACGGGATTCATGGACTATGGCTACACCTTC.

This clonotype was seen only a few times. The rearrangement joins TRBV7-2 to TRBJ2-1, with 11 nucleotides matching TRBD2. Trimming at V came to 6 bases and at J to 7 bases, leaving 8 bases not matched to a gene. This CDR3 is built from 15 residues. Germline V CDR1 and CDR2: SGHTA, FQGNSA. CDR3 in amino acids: CASRPTSGSWNEQFF. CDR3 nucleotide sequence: TGTGCCAGCAGACCTACTAGCGGGAGTTGGAATGAGCAGTTCTTC.

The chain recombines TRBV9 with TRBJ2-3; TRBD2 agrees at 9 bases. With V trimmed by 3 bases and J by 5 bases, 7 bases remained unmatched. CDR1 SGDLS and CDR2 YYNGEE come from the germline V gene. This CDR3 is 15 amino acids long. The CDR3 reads CASSDRLAAEDTQYF. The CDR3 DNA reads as TGTGCCAGCAGCGACCGACTAGCGGCGGAAGATACGCAGTATTTT.

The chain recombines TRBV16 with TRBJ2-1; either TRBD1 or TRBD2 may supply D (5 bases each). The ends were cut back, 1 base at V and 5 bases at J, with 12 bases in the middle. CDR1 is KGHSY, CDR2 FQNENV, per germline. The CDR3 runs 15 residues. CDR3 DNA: TGTGCCAGCAGCCAATTACTAGTGGGGGACAATGAGCAGTTCTTC. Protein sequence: CASSQLLVGDNEQFF. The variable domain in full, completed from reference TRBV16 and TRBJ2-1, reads GEEVAQTPKHLVRGEGQKAKLYCAPIKGHSYVFWYQQVLKNEFKFLISFQNENVFDETGMPKERFSAKCLPNSPCSLEIQATKLEDSAVYFCASSQLLVGDNEQFFGPGTRLTVL.

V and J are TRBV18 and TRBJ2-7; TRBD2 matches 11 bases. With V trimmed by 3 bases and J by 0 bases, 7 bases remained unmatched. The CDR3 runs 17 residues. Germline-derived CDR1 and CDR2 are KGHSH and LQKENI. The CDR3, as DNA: TGTGCCAGCTCACCTCTCAAGACTAGCGGGACCTCCTACGAGCAGTACTTC. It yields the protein CASSPLKTSGTSYEQYF.

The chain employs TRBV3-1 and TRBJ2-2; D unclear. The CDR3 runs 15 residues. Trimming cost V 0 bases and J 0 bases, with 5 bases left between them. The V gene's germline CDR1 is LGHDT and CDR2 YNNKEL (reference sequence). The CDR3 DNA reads TGTGCCAGCAGCCAAGATCTCCCGAACACCGGGGAGCTGTTTTTT. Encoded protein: CASSQDLPNTGELFF. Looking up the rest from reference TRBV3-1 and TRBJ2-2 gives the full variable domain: DTAVSQTPKYLVTQMGNDKSIKCEQNLGHDTMYWYKQDSKKFLKIMFSYNNKELIINETVPNRFSPKSPDKAHLNLHINSLELGDSAVYFCASSQDLPNTGELFFGEGSRLTVL.

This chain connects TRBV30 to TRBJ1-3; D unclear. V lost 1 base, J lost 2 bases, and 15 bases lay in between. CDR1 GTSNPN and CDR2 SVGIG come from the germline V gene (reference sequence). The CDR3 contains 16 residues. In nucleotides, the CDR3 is TGTGCCTGGAGTGGTCCCGGCCTCTCCACTGGAAACACCATATATTTT. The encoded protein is CAWSGPGLSTGNTIYF.

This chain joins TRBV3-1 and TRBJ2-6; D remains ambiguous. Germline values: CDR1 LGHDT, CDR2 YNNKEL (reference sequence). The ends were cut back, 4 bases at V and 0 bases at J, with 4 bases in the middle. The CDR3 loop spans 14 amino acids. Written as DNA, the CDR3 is TGTGCCAGCAGCCGAGCCTCTGGGGCCAACGTCCTGACTTTC. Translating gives CASSRASGANVLTF.

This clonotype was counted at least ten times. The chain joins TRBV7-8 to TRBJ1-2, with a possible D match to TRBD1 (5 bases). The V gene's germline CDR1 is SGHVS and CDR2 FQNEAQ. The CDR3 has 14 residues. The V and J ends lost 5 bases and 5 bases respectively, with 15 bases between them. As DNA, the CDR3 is TGTGCCAGCAGCCGTAGGGACGGAAAGTATGGCTACACCTTC. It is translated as CASSRRDGKYGYTF.

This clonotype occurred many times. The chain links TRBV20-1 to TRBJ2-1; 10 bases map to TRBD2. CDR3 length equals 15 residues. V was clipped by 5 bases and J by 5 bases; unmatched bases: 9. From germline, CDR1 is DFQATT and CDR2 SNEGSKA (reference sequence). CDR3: CSAGRSGRANNEQFF. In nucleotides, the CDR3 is TGCAGTGCTGGACGAAGCGGGAGGGCCAACAATGAGCAGTTCTTC.

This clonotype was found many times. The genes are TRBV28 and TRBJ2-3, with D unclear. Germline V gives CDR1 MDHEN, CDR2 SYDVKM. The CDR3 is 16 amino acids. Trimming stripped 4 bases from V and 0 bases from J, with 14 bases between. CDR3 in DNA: TGTGCCAGCAGTTCCTTTTTTATGTCCAGCACAGATACGCAGTATTTT. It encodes CASSSFFMSSTDTQYF.

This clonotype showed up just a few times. The CDR3 region is CASGIVETQYF. DNA for the CDR3: TGTGCCAGCGGGATAGTAGAGACCCAGTACTTC. This chain joins TRBV12-3 or TRBV12-4 and TRBJ2-5; unclear D gene. Deletions cut 8 bases from V and 4 bases from J, with 8 bases between. CDR3 length equals 11 residues.

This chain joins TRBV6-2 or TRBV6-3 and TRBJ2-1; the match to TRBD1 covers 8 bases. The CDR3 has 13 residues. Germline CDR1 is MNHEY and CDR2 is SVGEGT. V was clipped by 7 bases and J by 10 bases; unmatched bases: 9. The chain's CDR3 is CASTQDRVGEQFF. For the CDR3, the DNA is TGTGCCAGCACCCAGGACAGGGTAGGAGAGCAGTTCTTC.

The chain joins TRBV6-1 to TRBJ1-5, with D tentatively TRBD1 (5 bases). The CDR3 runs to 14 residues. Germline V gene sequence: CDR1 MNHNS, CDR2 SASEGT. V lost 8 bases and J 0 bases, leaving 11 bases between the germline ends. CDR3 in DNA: TGTGCCAGCCGGGGGAGGTATAGCAATCAGCCCCAGCATTTT. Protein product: CASRGRYSNQPQHF.

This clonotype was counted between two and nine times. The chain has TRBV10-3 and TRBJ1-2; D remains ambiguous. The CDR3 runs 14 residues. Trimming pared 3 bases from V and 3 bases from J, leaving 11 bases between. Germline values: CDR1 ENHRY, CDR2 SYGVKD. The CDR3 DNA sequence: TGTGCCATCAGTGAATCCCCCGGGGACTATGGCTACACCTTC. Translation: CAISESPGDYGYTF.

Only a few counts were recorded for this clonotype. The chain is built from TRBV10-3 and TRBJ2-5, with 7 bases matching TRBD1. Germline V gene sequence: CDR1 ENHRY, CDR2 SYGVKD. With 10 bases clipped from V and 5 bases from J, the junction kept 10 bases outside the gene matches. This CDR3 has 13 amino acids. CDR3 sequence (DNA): TGTGCCAGCTCTGGACAGGCGATTGAGACCCAGTACTTC. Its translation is CASSGQAIETQYF.

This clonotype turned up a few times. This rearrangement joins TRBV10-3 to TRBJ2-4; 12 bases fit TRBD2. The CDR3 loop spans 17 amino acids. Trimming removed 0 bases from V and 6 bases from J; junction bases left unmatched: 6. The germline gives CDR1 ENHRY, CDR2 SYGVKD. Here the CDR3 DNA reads TGTGCCATCAGTGAGTCGATAGGACTAGCGGGAATAAACATTCAGTACTTC. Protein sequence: CAISESIGLAGINIQYF.

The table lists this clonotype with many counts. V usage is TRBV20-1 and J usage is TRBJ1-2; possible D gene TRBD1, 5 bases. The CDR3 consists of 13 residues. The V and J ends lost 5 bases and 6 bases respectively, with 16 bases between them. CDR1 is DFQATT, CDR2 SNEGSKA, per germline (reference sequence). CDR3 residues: CSAGGGRRDGYTF. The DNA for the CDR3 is TGCAGTGCTGGGGGAGGCAGGAGGGATGGCTACACCTTC.

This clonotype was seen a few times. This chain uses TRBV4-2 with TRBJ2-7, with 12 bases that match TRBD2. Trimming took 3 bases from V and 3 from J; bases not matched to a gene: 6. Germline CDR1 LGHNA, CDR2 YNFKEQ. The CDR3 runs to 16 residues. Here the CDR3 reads CASSHLAGGSSYEQYF. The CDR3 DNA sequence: TGTGCCAGCAGCCATCTAGCGGGGGGGTCTAGCTACGAGCAGTACTTC.

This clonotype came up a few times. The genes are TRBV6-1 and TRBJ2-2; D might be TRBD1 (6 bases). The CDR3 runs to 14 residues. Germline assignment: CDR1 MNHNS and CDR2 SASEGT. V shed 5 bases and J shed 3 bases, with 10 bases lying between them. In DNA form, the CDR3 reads TGTGCCAGCAGTCCAGGGGCCGACACCGGGGAGCTGTTTTTT. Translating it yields CASSPGADTGELFF.

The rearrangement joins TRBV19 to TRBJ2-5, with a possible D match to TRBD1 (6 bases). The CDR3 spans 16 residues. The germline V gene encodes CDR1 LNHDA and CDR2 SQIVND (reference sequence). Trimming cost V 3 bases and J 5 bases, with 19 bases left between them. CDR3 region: CASSITSGTSGETQYF. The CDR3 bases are TGTGCCAGTAGTATCACCTCCGGGACAAGTGGGGAGACCCAGTACTTC.

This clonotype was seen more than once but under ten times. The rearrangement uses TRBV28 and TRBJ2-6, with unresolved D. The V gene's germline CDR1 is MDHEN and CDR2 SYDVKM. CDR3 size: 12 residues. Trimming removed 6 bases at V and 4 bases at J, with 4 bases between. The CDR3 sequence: CASRGGANVLTF. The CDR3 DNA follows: TGTGCCAGCAGGGGGGGGGCCAACGTCCTGACTTTC.